Each of the 16 T cell receptor beta chains below was sequenced from the same sample in a study of long-term antiretroviral therapy in people with HIV. Investigators performed immunoSEQ version v3.0 at survey level. The repertoire was sequenced with immunoSEQ multiplex PCR; TCRdb's copy has only in-frame clones and lacks some. The profile covers around 26,000 clones, with around 80% appearing a single time and roughly 2.3% taken by the ten largest. Source: unsorted PBMCs, taken 3 years after starting antiretroviral therapy. The receptors here all came from a middle-aged man with HIV.

This chain uses TRBV7-9 with TRBJ2-7, with 10 nucleotides matching TRBD1. In germline, CDR1 is SEHNR, CDR2 FQNEAQ (reference sequence). V lost 5 bases to trimming and J lost 5 bases; unmatched junction nucleotides: 12. CDR3 length equals 16 residues. The CDR3 DNA reads TGTGCCAGCAGCACCCGGGACAGGGGATTCGAGGACGAGCAGTACTTC. Encoded protein: CASSTRDRGFEDEQYF.

The chain is built from TRBV2 and TRBJ2-1; 12 nucleotides align to TRBD2. CDR1 is SNHLY and CDR2 is FYNNEI in the germline V gene. With V trimmed by 6 bases and J by 7 bases, 10 bases remained unmatched. This CDR3 is 16 amino acids long. CDR3 DNA sequence: TGTGCCAGCAGAAAACTAGCGGGAGGCACCATTAATGAGCAGTTCTTC. Protein: CASRKLAGGTINEQFF.

This chain links TRBV28 with TRBJ1-1; D gene uncertain. This CDR3 spans 10 amino acids. The germline V gene encodes CDR1 MDHEN and CDR2 SYDVKM. Trimming pared 11 bases from V and 4 bases from J, leaving 8 bases between. The CDR3 is CASGITEAFF. Written as DNA, the CDR3 is TGTGCCTCCGGGATCACTGAAGCTTTCTTT.

A note on this clone: This CDR3 is also generated by other DNA sequences in the sample. The CDR3 sequence is CASSPGGSTDTQYF. The CDR3 region has the DNA TGTGCCAGCAGCCCAGGGGGTAGCACAGATACGCAGTATTTT. This chain uses TRBV7-8 with TRBJ2-3; 7 nucleotides line up with TRBD1. CDR1 and CDR2 (germline): SGHVS, FQNEAQ. CDR3 size: 14 residues. V was clipped by 5 bases and J by 0 bases; unmatched bases: 2.

The V call is TRBV5-4, the J call TRBJ2-7; D may correspond to TRBD1 or TRBD2 (5 bases each). Germline V lookup: CDR1 SGHNT, CDR2 YYREEE (reference sequence). There are 15 residues in the CDR3. Trimming stripped 5 bases from V and 0 bases from J, with 15 bases between. The CDR3 DNA reads TGTGCCAGCAGACCCGGGACCGCCAGCTCCTACGAGCAGTACTTC. Amino acid sequence: CASRPGTASSYEQYF.

The chain carries TRBV19 and TRBJ1-3; D ambiguous. Germline assignment: CDR1 LNHDA and CDR2 SQIVND (reference sequence). This CDR3 has 14 residues. With 5 bases removed from V and 0 bases from J, the gap between germline ends came to 8 bases. The CDR3 protein is CASSLGNSGNTIYF. The CDR3 DNA is TGTGCCAGTAGTCTAGGGAACTCTGGAAACACCATATATTTT.

This chain uses TRBV7-9 with TRBJ2-5; D is perhaps TRBD2 (6 bases). V was clipped by 3 bases and J by 4 bases, with 12 bases between them. The CDR3 runs to 14 residues. Germline V gene sequence: CDR1 SEHNR, CDR2 FQNEAQ (reference sequence). The DNA for the CDR3 is TGTGCCAGCAGCTTGAGCCAGGGACTAGAGACCCAGTACTTC. It specifies CASSLSQGLETQYF.

This rearrangement joins TRBV7-3 to TRBJ2-3; D is possibly TRBD1 or TRBD2 (6 bases each). From germline, CDR1 is SGHTA and CDR2 FQGTGA. CDR3 length: 16 amino acids. The V gene lost 2 bases and the J gene lost 4 bases, with 16 bases spanning the gap. In DNA, the CDR3 is TGTGCCAGCAGCTTAGGCTTCCGGGGGCCCGCAGATACGCAGTATTTT. Its protein is CASSLGFRGPADTQYF.

The chain uses TRBV7-9 and TRBJ1-3; no clear D. V was trimmed by 3 bases and J by 3 bases, leaving 21 bases between them. In germline, CDR1 is SEHNR, CDR2 FQNEAQ (reference sequence). This CDR3 comprises 18 residues. DNA for the CDR3: TGTGCCAGCAGCTTTCCTGATGAGCCAACAGCCGTTGGAAACACCATATATTTT. Residues: CASSFPDEPTAVGNTIYF. Drawing the rest from reference TRBV7-9 and TRBJ1-3, the complete variable domain is DTGVSQNPRHKITKRGQNVTFRCDPISEHNRLYWYRQTLGQGPEFLTYFQNEAQLEKSRLLSDRFSAERPKGSFSTLEIQRTEQGDSAMYLCASSFPDEPTAVGNTIYFGEGSWLTVV.

This sequence joins TRBV4-1 and TRBJ2-5, with D hard to call. The CDR3 length is 13 residues. Trimming cost V 0 bases and J 5 bases, with 7 bases left between them. CDR1 is MGHRA and CDR2 is YSYEKL in the germline V gene. In DNA, the CDR3 is TGCGCCAGCAGCCAAGATCTCGCGGAGACCCAGTACTTC. Amino acids: CASSQDLAETQYF.

V gene TRBV27 combines with J gene TRBJ1-5; TRBD1 might be the D (6 bases). V lost 3 bases and J 3 bases, leaving 9 bases between the germline ends. This CDR3 has 14 amino acids. Germline V gene lookup returns CDR1 MNHEY and CDR2 SMNVEV (reference sequence). The CDR3 bases are TGTGCCAGCAGTTTCAGGGGTGACAATCAGCCCCAGCATTTT. This gives the protein CASSFRGDNQPQHF.

The rearrangement joins TRBV27 to TRBJ1-6, with D possibly being TRBD1 (5 bases). V was cut by 2 bases and J by 5 bases, with 7 bases left in between. CDR1 and CDR2 from the germline V gene are MNHEY and SMNVEV (reference sequence). This CDR3 spans 14 amino acids. This CDR3 is CASSLIGDNSPLHF. In DNA form, the CDR3 reads TGTGCCAGCAGTTTAATAGGGGATAATTCACCCCTCCACTTT.

The chain couples TRBV7-6 to TRBJ2-5; unclear D gene. The CDR3 covers 13 residues. The ends were cut back, 1 base at V and 1 base at J, with 4 bases in the middle. Germline assignment: CDR1 SGHVS and CDR2 FNYEAQ. The CDR3 here is CASSLGPQETQYF. The CDR3 bases are TGTGCCAGCAGCTTAGGACCCCAAGAGACCCAGTACTTC.

V gene TRBV5-4 combines with J gene TRBJ1-3; no clear D gene. The V end lost 1 base, the J end lost 4 bases, and 6 bases lay between the germline ends. The germline gives CDR1 SGHNT, CDR2 YYREEE (reference sequence). CDR3 length equals 13 residues. The CDR3 nucleotides are TGTGCCAGCAGCTTGTCACCGGGAAACACCATATATTTT. Translation: CASSLSPGNTIYF.

The table lists this clone with a count of one. V is TRBV19 and J is TRBJ1-2; the D is unclear. Germline values: CDR1 LNHDA, CDR2 SQIVND (reference sequence). The CDR3 is 16 residues long. Deletions cut 7 bases from V and 0 bases from J, with 18 bases between. CDR3 sequence reads: CASTRTLGPSNYGYTF. The CDR3 DNA sequence: TGTGCCAGTACCCGGACCCTCGGACCTTCTAACTATGGCTACACCTTC. Together with reference TRBV19 and TRBJ1-2, the CDR3 gives the full variable domain: DGGITQSPKYLFRKEGQNVTLSCEQNLNHDAMYWYRQDPGQGLRLIYYSQIVNDFQKGDIAEGYSVSREKKESFPLTVTSAQKNPTAFYLCASTRTLGPSNYGYTFGSGTRLTVV.

The CDR3 DNA reads as TGCGCCAGCAGCCAAGGTGAGGGACGCGGCTATGGCTACACCTTC. Its translation: CASSQGEGRGYGYTF. The chain combines TRBV4-1 with TRBJ1-2; tentative D call: TRBD1 (5 bases). This CDR3 contains 15 residues. CDR1 and CDR2 from the germline V gene are MGHRA and YSYEKL. Trimming took 1 base from V and 4 from J, leaving 13 bases between them.